This TCR beta chain was captured in a study of technical replicates of blood from several donors. Clones were sequenced by immunoSEQ multiplex PCR, and TCRdb holds only the in-frame ones, with some missing. This table holds 75,000 to 90,000 clones, roughly 94% found once. Sequenced material: T cells isolated from PBMCs. This sequence originates from a human donor in good health.

The CDR3 sequence: CASSLVGLAVPTDTQYF. CDR3 coding DNA: TGCGCCAGCAGCTTGGTAGGACTAGCGGTACCCACAGATACGCAGTATTTT. J is TRBJ2-3 and V is TRBV5-1; 10 nucleotides match TRBD2. Germline CDR1 reads SGHRS; CDR2 reads YFSETQ. V lost 0 bases and J lost 2; bases outside the gene matches: 6. This CDR3 has 17 amino acids. Together with reference TRBV5-1 and TRBJ2-3, the CDR3 gives the full variable domain: KAGVTQTPRYLIKTRGQQVTLSCSPISGHRSVSWYQQTPGQGLQFLFEYFSETQRNKGNFPGRFSGRQFSNSRSEMNVSTLELGDSALYLCASSLVGLAVPTDTQYFGPGTRLTVL.